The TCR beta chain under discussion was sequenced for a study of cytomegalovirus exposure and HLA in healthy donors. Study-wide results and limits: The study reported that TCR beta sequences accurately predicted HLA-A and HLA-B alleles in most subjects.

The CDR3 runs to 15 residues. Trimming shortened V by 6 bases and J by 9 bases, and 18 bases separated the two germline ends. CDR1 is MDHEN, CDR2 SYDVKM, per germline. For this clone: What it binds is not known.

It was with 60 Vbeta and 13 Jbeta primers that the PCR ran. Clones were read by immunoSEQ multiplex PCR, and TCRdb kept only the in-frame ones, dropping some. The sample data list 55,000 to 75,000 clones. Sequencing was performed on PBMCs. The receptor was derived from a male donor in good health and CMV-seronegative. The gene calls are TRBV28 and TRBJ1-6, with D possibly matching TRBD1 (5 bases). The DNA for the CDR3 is TGTGCCAGCAGCCCGGGTTTAGGGGTTGGTTCACCCCTCCACTTT. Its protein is CASSPGLGVGSPLHF.